What follows are 22 T cell receptor beta chains derived from one specimen sequenced in a study of CD8+ T cells in alopecia areata. cDNA prepared by RNA extraction and subsequent reverse transcription served as the template for sequencing. The data were produced by immunoSEQ multiplex PCR, yet TCRdb's version contains in-frame clones alone and is incomplete. In the table there are 90,000 to 120,000 clones, 59% of which are singletons. Sequenced sample: CD8+ T cells sorted from blood. The receptors stem from a human donor in good health.

The CDR3 is CASSQEGTGPFNEQYF. The CDR3 bases are TGTGCCAGCAGCCAAGAAGGGACAGGGCCTTTCAACGAGCAGTACTTC. The rearrangement links TRBV4-2 to TRBJ2-7, with 9 nucleotides matching TRBD1. The V and J ends lost 0 bases and 5 bases, in that order; junction bases with no gene match: 8. The length of the CDR3 is 16 residues. CDR1 LGHNA and CDR2 YNFKEQ come from the germline V gene.

This chain uses TRBV15 with TRBJ1-4; unclear D gene. This CDR3 is 13 amino acids long. Looked up from germline, CDR1 is LNHNV and CDR2 is YYDKDF (reference sequence). V was shortened by 5 bases and J by 3 bases, with 7 bases between the two germline ends. The CDR3 protein is CATSDLANEKLFF. The CDR3 DNA reads as TGTGCCACCAGCGACCTGGCTAATGAAAAACTGTTTTTT.

In the case of this clone: The same CDR3 is also encoded by other DNA sequences in this sample. V is TRBV13 and J is TRBJ2-3, with 8 bases fitting TRBD2. With V trimmed by 0 bases and J by 1 base, 3 bases remained unmatched. The CDR3 consists of 16 residues. CDR1 PRHDT and CDR2 FYEKMQ come from the germline V gene (reference sequence). The CDR3 reads CASSLGRGGRTDTQYF. CDR3 nucleotide sequence: TGTGCCAGCAGCTTAGGCCGGGGGGGCCGCACAGATACGCAGTATTTT. Complete variable domain (other parts from reference TRBV13 and TRBJ2-3): AAGVIQSPRHLIKEKRETATLKCYPIPRHDTVYWYQQGPGQDPQFLISFYEKMQSDKGSIPDRFSAQQFSDYHSELNMSSLELGDSALYFCASSLGRGGRTDTQYFGPGTRLTVL.

In DNA form, the CDR3 reads TGCAGCGGAAACCGGGGGCGTGAGCAGTTCTTC. It is translated as CSGNRGREQFF. The rearrangement uses TRBV29-1 and TRBJ2-1; D is tentatively TRBD1 or TRBD2 (6 bases each). The germline V and J ends were trimmed by 7 bases and 9 bases, with 13 bases remaining between them. CDR1 and CDR2 from the germline V gene are SQVTM and ANQGSEA. The CDR3 is 11 amino acids.

This clone occurred a few times. The chain couples TRBV15 to TRBJ2-2; no firm D call. Germline CDR1 LNHNV, CDR2 YYDKDF (reference sequence). V gave up 5 bases and J gave up 3 bases, with 10 bases separating them. The CDR3 sequence is 14 residues long. The CDR3 sequence is CATSFWSYTGELFF. CDR3 DNA: TGTGCCACCAGCTTTTGGAGCTACACCGGGGAGCTGTTTTTT.

This clone has just one count. The chain's CDR3 is CASSSRLDRGIQYF. Here the CDR3 DNA reads TGTGCCAGCAGCTCGAGGCTGGACAGAGGCATTCAGTACTTC. The rearrangement uses TRBV13 and TRBJ2-4, with D possibly TRBD1 on 6 matching bases. The V gene's germline CDR1 is PRHDT and CDR2 FYEKMQ (reference sequence). CDR3 length: 14 amino acids. Deletions cut 4 bases from V and 9 bases from J, with 16 bases between.

This clone was detected a few times. This chain connects TRBV30 to TRBJ1-5; 11 nucleotides line up with TRBD1. The CDR3 totals 13 residues. The germline V gene has CDR1 GTSNPN and CDR2 SVGIG (reference sequence). The V gene end was trimmed by 5 bases and the J gene end by 4 bases; junction bases not matched to a gene: 1. The DNA for the CDR3 is TGTGCCTGGGGGACAGGGGGGAATCAGCCCCAGCATTTT. Protein: CAWGTGGNQPQHF. Full variable domain (remainder filled in from reference TRBV30 and TRBJ1-5): SQTIHQWPATLVQPVGSPLSLECTVEGTSNPNLYWYRQAAGRGLQLLFYSVGIGQISSEVPQNLSASRPQDRQFILSSKKLLLSDSGFYLCAWGTGGNQPQHFGDGTRLSIL.

This clone was found a few times. The V gene is TRBV29-1, the J gene TRBJ1-1, with a possible D match to TRBD1 (6 bases). Trimming took 4 bases from V and 6 from J, leaving 15 bases between them. The germline gives CDR1 SQVTM, CDR2 ANQGSEA. The CDR3 has 13 amino acids. The CDR3 here is CSVGGGQGPEAFF. Here the CDR3 DNA reads TGCAGCGTTGGGGGGGGCCAGGGACCTGAAGCTTTCTTT.

The V gene is TRBV5-1, the J gene TRBJ2-5; 11 nucleotides align to TRBD2. The germline V gene encodes CDR1 SGHRS and CDR2 YFSETQ. This CDR3 spans 16 amino acids. Unmatched junction bases numbered 8, after V lost 4 bases and J lost 3 bases. CDR3 loop: CASSRRLAGGEETQYF. The DNA for the CDR3 is TGCGCCAGCAGCCGGCGGCTAGCGGGGGGTGAAGAGACCCAGTACTTC.

This chain joins TRBV29-1 and TRBJ1-1; 9 nucleotides line up with TRBD1. The V gene end was trimmed by 6 bases and the J gene end by 13 bases; junction bases not matched to a gene: 12. Germline CDR1 reads SQVTM; CDR2 reads ANQGSEA. The CDR3 runs 12 residues. CDR3: CSVPNNRGRGFF. Written as DNA, the CDR3 is TGCAGCGTACCGAATAACAGGGGGCGAGGTTTCTTT. Looking up the rest from reference TRBV29-1 and TRBJ1-1 gives the full variable domain: SAVISQKPSRDICQRGTSLTIQCQVDSQVTMMFWYRQQPGQSLTLIATANQGSEATYESGFVIDKFPISRPNLTFSTLTVSNMSPEDSSIYLCSVPNNRGRGFFGQGTRLTVV.

V and J are TRBV7-9 and TRBJ1-2, with D possibly matching TRBD1 (5 bases). Germline V lookup: CDR1 SEHNR, CDR2 FQNEAQ (reference sequence). CDR3 size: 16 residues. V was trimmed by 5 bases and J by 4 bases, leaving 20 bases between them. The CDR3 DNA reads as TGTGCCAGCAGCGGAGCGGCTTGGGTAGGGGCCTATGGCTACACCTTC. As protein: CASSGAAWVGAYGYTF.

V is TRBV6-5 and J is TRBJ2-6; D not certain. The germline gives CDR1 MNHEY, CDR2 SVGAGI. V lost 3 bases to trimming and J lost 4 bases, with 10 bases between them. The CDR3 sequence is 15 residues long. Here the CDR3 DNA reads TGTGCCAGCAGTTATATCCTGGAAGGGGCCAACGTCCTGACTTTC. Translation gives CASSYILEGANVLTF.

This clone was counted only a few times. This chain connects TRBV13 to TRBJ1-1, with D tentatively TRBD1 (5 bases). With 5 bases removed from V and 6 bases from J, the gap between germline ends came to 22 bases. The CDR3 totals 16 residues. In germline, CDR1 is PRHDT, CDR2 FYEKMQ (reference sequence). The DNA for the CDR3 is TGTGCCAGCAGCGAGACCACTCGGGACGCTGGGGCTGAAGCTTTCTTT. It is translated as CASSETTRDAGAEAFF.

The CDR3 DNA follows: TGTGCCAGCAGTTCCCCGGACGTAGGGAGGGCTGGGGCCAACGTCCTGACTTTC. Its translation: CASSSPDVGRAGANVLTF. This chain connects TRBV9 to TRBJ2-6; TRBD2 aligns across 7 bases. CDR1 and CDR2 from the germline V gene are SGDLS and YYNGEE. The CDR3 runs to 18 residues. V shed 5 bases, J shed 2 bases, and the junction held 13 bases outside the gene matches.

This chain connects TRBV5-6 to TRBJ2-5; D gene ambiguous. V was pared by 5 bases and J by 5 bases, with 13 bases between. The CDR3 covers 13 residues. Germline-derived CDR1 and CDR2 are SGHDT and YYEEEE. The CDR3 DNA reads TGTGCCAGCAGGGAGACGTTTCGGGAGACCCAGTACTTC. This sequence encodes CASRETFRETQYF.

The chain links TRBV7-9 to TRBJ2-7, with 9 bases lining up with TRBD1. Per the germline V gene, CDR1 is SEHNR and CDR2 is FQNEAQ (reference sequence). With V trimmed by 5 bases and J by 1 base, 9 bases remained unmatched. The CDR3 loop spans 16 amino acids. The CDR3 DNA follows: TGTGCCAGCAGCCCCCCCTGGGGGACAGGGTCCTACGAGCAGTACTTC. Translation gives CASSPPWGTGSYEQYF.

The chain employs TRBV4-3 and TRBJ1-2, with D unclear. V was cut by 1 base and J by 5 bases, with 8 bases left in between. The germline CDR1 and CDR2 sequences are LGHNA and YSLEER. The CDR3 is 13 amino acids. CDR3 region: CASSQGWWYGYTF. The CDR3 DNA reads as TGCGCCAGCAGCCAAGGATGGTGGTATGGCTACACCTTC.

V gene TRBV5-4 combines with J gene TRBJ1-1; tentative D call: TRBD1 (6 bases). The CDR3 length is 13 residues. Between the trimmed V and J ends, which lost 0 bases and 10 bases, there was a span of 13 bases. Germline assignment: CDR1 SGHNT and CDR2 YYREEE (reference sequence). The CDR3 protein is CASSLVGASGAFF. CDR3 nucleotides: TGTGCCAGCAGCTTGGTGGGGGCGTCAGGAGCTTTCTTT.

The genes are TRBV7-9 and TRBJ2-5, with TRBD2 as a possible D gene (5 bases). V lost 10 bases to trimming and J lost 9 bases, with 12 bases between them. Germline loops: CDR1 SEHNR, CDR2 FQNEAQ (reference sequence). The CDR3 extends over 10 amino acids. The CDR3, as DNA: TGTGCCATTCAGGCGGAGGCCCAGTACTTC. As protein: CAIQAEAQYF.

This sequence joins TRBV13 and TRBJ1-2; D is perhaps TRBD1 (6 bases). V gave up 2 bases and J gave up 8 bases, with 18 bases separating them. This CDR3 has 15 residues. The V gene's germline CDR1 is PRHDT and CDR2 FYEKMQ (reference sequence). CDR3 DNA: TGTGCCAGCAGCTTATATCTGGACAGTCGAAACGGCTACACCTTC. Translating it yields CASSLYLDSRNGYTF.

V and J are TRBV6-1 and TRBJ1-2, with no clear D. There are 14 residues in the CDR3. Trimming left V 10 bases short and J 1 base short, with 16 bases between. CDR1 and CDR2 from the germline V gene are MNHNS and SASEGT. CDR3: CAIYGRYFNYGYTF. In nucleotides, the CDR3 is TGTGCCATCTACGGGAGGTATTTTAACTATGGCTACACCTTC.

This clone has only a few counts. The V and J genes are TRBV29-1 and TRBJ2-2; 7 bases line up with TRBD1. The CDR3 is 15 amino acids. Germline CDR1 and CDR2: SQVTM and ANQGSEA. Unmatched junction bases numbered 10, after V lost 6 bases and J lost 3 bases. The chain's CDR3 is CSVLLGQRDTGELFF. The CDR3 nucleotides read TGCAGCGTCCTCCTGGGACAGAGAGACACCGGGGAGCTGTTTTTT.